The next 3 T cell receptor beta chains were all read from a single sample in a study of T cell repertoires in ileal Crohn's disease. The time point was: neoterminal ileum biopsy at postoperative endoscopy, about 6 months after surgery. Sequencing was performed with immunoSEQ multiplex PCR; in TCRdb, only in-frame clones are kept and a portion is missing. Seen here are approximately 19,000 clones, 72% observed once, and the top ten hold 4% to 4.5%. The sample consisted of ileal tissue. These receptors all come from an adult with Crohn's disease.

This clone was counted once. The rearrangement links TRBV6-6 to TRBJ2-2, with TRBD2 as a possible D gene (5 bases). V shed 2 bases and J shed 3 bases, with 10 bases lying between them. CDR3 length equals 15 residues. Germline CDR1 and CDR2: MNHNY and SVGAGI (reference sequence). CDR3 nucleotides: TGTGCCAGCAGTTACGCTCCGCGGGACACCGGGGAGCTGTTTTTT. Its protein is CASSYAPRDTGELFF.

The chain uses TRBV6-1 and TRBJ1-2; perhaps TRBD1 as D (6 bases). This CDR3 region has 18 residues. The V and J ends lost 1 base and 3 bases respectively, with 21 bases between them. Germline V gives CDR1 MNHNS, CDR2 SASEGT. CDR3 amino acids: CASSEDVAGGQLDYGYTF. In nucleotides, the CDR3 is TGTGCCAGCAGTGAAGACGTGGCCGGGGGGCAATTGGACTATGGCTACACCTTC.

There are a few counts of this clone. This chain links TRBV5-1 with TRBJ2-3, with D perhaps TRBD1 (6 bases). Trimming cost V 2 bases and J 0 bases, with 7 bases left between them. This CDR3 is 14 amino acids long. Germline V CDR1 and CDR2: SGHRS, YFSETQ. The CDR3 spells CASSFGQSTDTQYF. The CDR3 coding sequence is TGCGCCAGCAGCTTCGGACAGAGCACAGATACGCAGTATTTT. Full variable domain (outside the CDR3, taken from reference TRBV5-1 and TRBJ2-3): KAGVTQTPRYLIKTRGQQVTLSCSPISGHRSVSWYQQTPGQGLQFLFEYFSETQRNKGNFPGRFSGRQFSNSRSEMNVSTLELGDSALYLCASSFGQSTDTQYFGPGTRLTVL.